This T cell receptor beta chain was observed in a study of tumor-infiltrating lymphocytes in localized non-small cell lung cancer. Whole-study findings and limits: No link was found between tumor T-cell fraction and recurrence-free survival. Different pieces of the same tissue were used for each assay. IM1 and IM2 tumors showed no difference in T-cell fraction.

This clone has only one observation. Its antigen is unidentified. This CDR3 contains 15 residues. V lost 3 bases, J lost 7 bases, and 19 bases lay in between. The germline CDR1 and CDR2 sequences are GTSNPN and SVGIG (reference sequence). TCRdb keeps only in-frame clones here, not all; method: immunoSEQ multiplex PCR. The sample holds 12,000 or so clones; 60% to 85% are singletons and the top ten take 4% to 5.5%. This clonotype originated in a human donor with non-small cell lung cancer. This chain links TRBV30 with TRBJ1-3; D unresolved. The specimen sequenced was lung tumor tissue. The CDR3 sequence is CAWSPTGRIGNTIYF. The DNA of the CDR3 is TGTGCCTGGAGCCCCACTGGCAGAATTGGGAACACCATATATTTT.